A selection of T cell receptor beta chains follows, all from one sample in a study of T cell repertoires in cytomegalovirus infection. TCRdb passed the reads through MiXCR, listing each CDR3 protein once. The sample has more than 300,000 distinct CDR3 sequences, roughly 36% seen once. These TCRs are of unknown antigen specificity. This sample comprised cultured PBMCs, obtained from culture after CMV antigen stimulation. The receptors originated from a human donor in good health (CMV status not recorded). Some clones in this sample may be carry-over from other donors' samples. Each CDR3 is given with its conserved first and last residue. D genes are given only for firm matches. Size values are once, few and many counts, or a class for expanded clones, and some rows have none.

j_gene | abundance | v_gene | d_gene | CDR3nt | CDR3aa
TRBJ1-2 | many | TRBV5-4 | NA | TGTGCCAGCAGCTTGGCGCCGGGGGACACCTATGGCTACACCTTC | CASSLAPGDTYGYTF
TRBJ2-1 | NA | TRBV4-1 | TRBD2 | TGCGCCAGCAGCCAAGCCCTTAGCGGGGGGAGAAATGAGCAGTTCTTC | CASSQALSGGRNEQFF
TRBJ2-5 | NA | TRBV12-3/TRBV12-4 | NA | TGTGCCAGCAAGGCGGTAGGCCAAGAGACCCAGTACTTC | CASKAVGQETQYF
TRBJ2-3 | NA | TRBV7-9 | NA | TGTGCCAGCAGCTTACCAGGGTTCACAGATACGCAGTATTTT | CASSLPGFTDTQYF
TRBJ1-2 | few | TRBV12-3/TRBV12-4 | TRBD1 | TGTGCCAGCAGCTCCTTCGGGACAGCTTATGGCTACACCTTC | CASSSFGTAYGYTF
TRBJ2-3 | many | TRBV7-2 | NA | TGTGCCAGCAGCTCCCAGGGTCTGAATATGGATACGCAGTATTTT | CASSSQGLNMDTQYF
TRBJ2-1 | few | TRBV2 | NA | TGTGCCAGCAGTCCCCCGCCCGCCCCTGGTAATGAGCAGTTCTTC | CASSPPPAPGNEQFF
TRBJ2-3 | NA | TRBV20-1 | TRBD2 | TGCAGTGCGCCAGCGGGAGCTCAAGATACGCAGTATTTT | CSAPAGAQDTQYF
TRBJ2-3 | few | TRBV4-3 | NA | TGCGCCAGCAGCCCAAACAGGGTCGGCACAGATACGCAGTATTTT | CASSPNRVGTDTQYF
TRBJ2-1 | NA | TRBV2 | NA | TGTGCCAGCAGACAGCCCCCCTACAATGAGCAGTTCTTC | CASRQPPYNEQFF
TRBJ2-1 | NA | TRBV11-3 | TRBD2 | TGTGCCAGCAGTAGGTGGGAGGGCCGAATCGGTGAGCAGTTCTTC | CASSRWEGRIGEQFF
TRBJ2-5 | NA | TRBV3-1 | NA | TGTGCCAGCAGCCCAGCGGCGGGCCAAGAGACCCAGTACTTC | CASSPAAGQETQYF
TRBJ2-1 | NA | TRBV5-4 | NA | TGTGCCAGCAGGGCTAAGGAAACCAATGAGCAGTTCTTC | CASRAKETNEQFF
TRBJ2-1 | NA | TRBV19 | NA | TGTGCCAGTAGTATCTTGGACGGGCGGGGCTACAATGAGCAGTTCTTC | CASSILDGRGYNEQFF
TRBJ2-2 | NA | TRBV5-4 | TRBD2 | TGTGCCAGCAGCCAAGGACTAGCGGAGAGCACCGGGGAGCTGTTTTTT | CASSQGLAESTGELFF
TRBJ1-1 | NA | TRBV28 | NA | TGTGCCAGCAGTCCAGGGCAGGTTACAACTGAAGCTTTCTTT | CASSPGQVTTEAFF
TRBJ2-5 | few | TRBV6-2/TRBV6-3 | NA | TGTGCCACCGTTGAGGGGGGGCGGGTCGAGACCCAGTACTTC | CATVEGGRVETQYF